The 12 T cell receptor beta chains below all came from one sample that was sequenced in a study of blood T cell repertoires in COVID-19. Method: immunoSEQ multiplex PCR; TCRdb's copy keeps in-frame clones and lacks some. The profile shows around 310,000 clones, nearly 90% of them singletons. The sequenced material came from PBMCs or T cells enriched from blood (not recorded which). All receptors derive from a woman aged 25 to 45 who had recovered from COVID-19.

The genes are TRBV5-8 and TRBJ1-5; no clear D. This CDR3 region has 13 residues. Trimming stripped 4 bases from V and 7 bases from J, with 12 bases between. CDR1 is SGHTS and CDR2 is YDEGEE in the germline V gene. The CDR3 region is CASSLGNRQPQHF. CDR3 nucleotide sequence: TGTGCCAGCAGCCTCGGGAACAGACAGCCCCAGCATTTT. Combining the CDR3 with reference TRBV5-8 and TRBJ1-5 gives the whole variable domain EAGVTQSPTHLIKTRGQQATLRCSPISGHTSVYWYQQALGLGLQFLLWYDEGEERNRGNFPPRFSGRQFPNYSSELNVNALELEDSALYLCASSLGNRQPQHFGDGTRLSIL.

The chain recombines TRBV11-1 with TRBJ2-7; 8 bases match TRBD2. The germline gives CDR1 SGHAT, CDR2 FQDESV (reference sequence). The CDR3 extends over 15 amino acids. Trimming cost V 2 bases and J 0 bases; bases outside gene matches: 3. The CDR3 loop is CASSLTGGPSYEQYF. For the CDR3, the DNA is TGTGCCAGCAGCTTAACGGGAGGGCCCTCCTACGAGCAGTACTTC.

The chain couples TRBV18 to TRBJ1-2; D is undetermined. Trimming took 6 bases from V and 6 from J, leaving 17 bases between them. Per germline, CDR1 KGHSH and CDR2 LQKENI. This CDR3 region has 14 residues. The chain's CDR3 is CASSSARGADGYTF. The CDR3 bases are TGTGCCAGCTCCTCAGCCCGGGGAGCGGATGGCTACACCTTC.

This rearrangement joins TRBV7-2 to TRBJ1-2, with 9 bases that match TRBD1. The CDR3 contains 15 residues. Germline trimming cut 5 bases from V and 8 bases from J; bases unmatched to any gene: 12. CDR1 is SGHTA, CDR2 FQGNSA, per germline. This CDR3 reads CASSPGQGILGGYTF. The CDR3 DNA reads as TGTGCCAGCAGCCCCGGACAGGGGATATTGGGGGGCTACACCTTC. Full variable domain (outside the CDR3, taken from reference TRBV7-2 and TRBJ1-2): GAGVSQSPSNKVTEKGKDVELRCDPISGHTALYWYRQSLGQGLEFLIYFQGNSAPDKSGLPSDRFSAERTGGSVSTLTIQRTQQEDSAVYLCASSPGQGILGGYTFGSGTRLTVV.

The gene calls are TRBV6-5 and TRBJ2-2, with D possibly TRBD2 on 5 matching bases. V was cut by 6 bases and J by 0 bases, with 11 bases left in between. This CDR3 contains 15 residues. The V gene's germline CDR1 is MNHEY and CDR2 SVGAGI. CDR3 region: CASRRGYANTGELFF. The CDR3, as DNA: TGTGCCAGCAGGCGAGGGTACGCGAACACCGGGGAGCTGTTTTTT.

Here the CDR3 reads CASSLALSASETDTQYF. CDR3 sequence (DNA): TGTGCCAGCAGCTTAGCGCTTTCGGCTAGCGAAACAGATACGCAGTATTTT. V gene TRBV7-9 combines with J gene TRBJ2-3; a weak D match, TRBD2 (6 bases). Looked up from germline, CDR1 is SEHNR and CDR2 is FQNEAQ (reference sequence). V lost 0 bases to trimming and J lost 3 bases, with 16 bases between them. The CDR3 is 17 residues long. The complete variable domain, with remaining parts taken from reference TRBV7-9 and TRBJ2-3, reads DTGVSQNPRHKITKRGQNVTFRCDPISEHNRLYWYRQTLGQGPEFLTYFQNEAQLEKSRLLSDRFSAERPKGSFSTLEIQRTEQGDSAMYLCASSLALSASETDTQYFGPGTRLTVL.

The genes are TRBV7-2 and TRBJ2-3; TRBD1 matches 8 bases. There are 16 residues in the CDR3. Germline loops: CDR1 SGHTA, CDR2 FQGNSA. Trimming at V came to 4 bases and at J to 4 bases, leaving 10 bases not matched to a gene. This CDR3 is CASSSEAGGNADTQYF. The CDR3 region has the DNA TGTGCCAGCAGCTCCGAGGCAGGGGGCAATGCAGATACGCAGTATTTT.

This rearrangement joins TRBV4-1 to TRBJ2-1, with TRBD2 identical over 7 bases. Trimming took 0 bases from V and 11 from J; bases not matched to a gene: 16. Germline CDR1 is MGHRA and CDR2 is YSYEKL. This CDR3 is built from 17 residues. CDR3 nucleotides: TGCGCCAGCAGCCAAGATATCGCGGGTTATTTCGGGACTAAGCAGTTCTTC. Translating it yields CASSQDIAGYFGTKQFF.

V is TRBV19 and J is TRBJ2-7, with D possibly matching TRBD1 (5 bases). This CDR3 contains 14 residues. Per germline, CDR1 LNHDA and CDR2 SQIVND (reference sequence). Trimming pared 0 bases from V and 3 bases from J, leaving 9 bases between. The CDR3, as DNA: TGTGCCAGTAGTATAGATCCCCAGGGCTACGAGCAGTACTTC. It codes for CASSIDPQGYEQYF.

The chain joins TRBV9 to TRBJ2-7; 10 nucleotides align to TRBD1. J was trimmed by 7 bases and V by 2 bases; bases with no gene match: 6. This CDR3 contains 14 residues. CDR1 is SGDLS, CDR2 YYNGEE, per germline. CDR3 DNA: TGTGCCAGCAGCGTGGCGGGACAGGGGACTGAGCAGTACTTC. Translated: CASSVAGQGTEQYF.

The CDR3 loop is CSVEDQQIYGYTF. As DNA, the CDR3 is TGCAGCGTTGAAGATCAACAGATTTATGGCTACACCTTC. The chain is built from TRBV29-1 and TRBJ1-2; D not resolved. The V end was cut by 0 bases, the J end by 5 bases, with 10 bases between. Germline-derived CDR1 and CDR2 are SQVTM and ANQGSEA. The CDR3 runs to 13 residues.

V usage is TRBV28 and J usage is TRBJ1-1, with D unclear. Per germline, CDR1 MDHEN and CDR2 SYDVKM. V was cut by 7 bases and J by 1 base, with 10 bases left in between. CDR3 size: 13 residues. CDR3 DNA sequence: TGTGCCAGCACCTCCGGTGGGAACACTGAAGCTTTCTTT. It yields the protein CASTSGGNTEAFF.